The clone carrying this TCR beta chain was seen a few times. The antigen is not known. The data were taken from a study of response to subunit inactivated influenza vaccine. Study-wide results and caveats: Each seasonal influenza vaccination recruits few new T cells, the authors suggested.

TCRdb passed the RT-PCR reads through MiXCR, listing each CDR3 protein once. The data show around 850,000 distinct CDR3 sequences, approximately 17% seen once. Per germline, CDR1 SGHRS and CDR2 YFSETQ. The CDR3 spans 16 residues. Trimming removed 1 base at V and 9 bases at J, with 20 bases between. Material: PBMCs from blood, obtained 5 to 6 days after vaccination. The chain is built from TRBV5-1 and TRBJ2-1, with D uncertain. The source of this sequence is a middle-aged man who received an inactivated influenza vaccine. CDR3 sequence reads: CASSLNVAPRLGEQFF. The DNA of the CDR3 is TGCGCCAGCAGCTTGAATGTGGCCCCGAGGCTAGGTGAGCAGTTCTTC.